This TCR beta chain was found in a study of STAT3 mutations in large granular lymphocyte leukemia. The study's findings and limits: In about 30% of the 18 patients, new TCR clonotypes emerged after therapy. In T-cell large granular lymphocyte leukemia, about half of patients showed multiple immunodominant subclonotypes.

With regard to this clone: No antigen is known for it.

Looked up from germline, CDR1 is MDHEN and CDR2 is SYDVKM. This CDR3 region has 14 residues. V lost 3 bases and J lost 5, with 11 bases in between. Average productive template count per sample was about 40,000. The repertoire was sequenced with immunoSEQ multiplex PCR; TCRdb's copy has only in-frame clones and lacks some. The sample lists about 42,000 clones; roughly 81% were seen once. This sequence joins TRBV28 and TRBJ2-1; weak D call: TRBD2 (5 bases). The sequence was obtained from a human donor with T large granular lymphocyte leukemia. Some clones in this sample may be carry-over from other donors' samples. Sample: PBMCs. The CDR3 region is CASSFLAPHNEQFF. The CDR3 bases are TGTGCCAGCAGTTTCCTAGCTCCTCACAATGAGCAGTTCTTC. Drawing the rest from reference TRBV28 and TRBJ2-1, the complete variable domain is DVKVTQSSRYLVKRTGEKVFLECVQDMDHENMFWYRQDPGLGLRLIYFSYDVKMKEKGDIPEGYSVSREKKERFSLILESASTNQTSMYLCASSFLAPHNEQFFGPGTRLTVL.